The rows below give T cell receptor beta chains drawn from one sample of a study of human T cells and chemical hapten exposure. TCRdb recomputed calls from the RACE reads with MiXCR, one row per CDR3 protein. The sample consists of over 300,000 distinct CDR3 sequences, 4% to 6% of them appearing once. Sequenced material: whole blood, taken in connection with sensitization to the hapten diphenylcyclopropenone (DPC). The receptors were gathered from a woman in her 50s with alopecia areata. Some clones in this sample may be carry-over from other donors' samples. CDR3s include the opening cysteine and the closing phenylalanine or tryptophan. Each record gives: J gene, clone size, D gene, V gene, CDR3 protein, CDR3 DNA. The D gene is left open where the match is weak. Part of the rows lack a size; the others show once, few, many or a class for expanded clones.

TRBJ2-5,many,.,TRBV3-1,CASQQLGVSETQYF,TGTGCCAGCCAGCAACTGGGAGTTTCGGAGACCCAGTACTTC
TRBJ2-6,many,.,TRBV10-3,CAISESFSSGANVLTF,TGTGCCATCAGTGAGTCCTTCAGCTCTGGGGCCAACGTCCTGACTTTC
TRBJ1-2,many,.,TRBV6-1,CATRGAEGYTF,TGTGCCACCCGGGGCGCGGAGGGCTACACCTTC
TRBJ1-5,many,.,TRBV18,CASSPGQVWPQHF,TGTGCCAGCTCACCCGGGCAAGTCTGGCCCCAGCATTTT
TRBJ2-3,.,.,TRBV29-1,CSVGFTSTDTQYF,TGCAGCGTTGGGTTTACTAGCACAGATACGCAGTATTTT
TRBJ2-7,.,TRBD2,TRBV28,CASSSGLATGEQYF,TGTGCCAGCAGTTCGGGACTAGCCACAGGCGAGCAGTACTTC
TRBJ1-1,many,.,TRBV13,CASSLVPGSNTEAFF,TGTGCCAGCAGCTTAGTTCCGGGTTCGAACACTGAAGCTTTCTTT
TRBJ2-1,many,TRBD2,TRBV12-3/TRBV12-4,CASILSGRAGNEQFF,TGTGCCAGCATCTTAAGCGGGAGGGCGGGTAATGAGCAGTTCTTC
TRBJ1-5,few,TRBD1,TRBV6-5,CASSRQGDQSQHF,TGTGCCAGCAGTCGACAGGGGGATCAGTCCCAGCATTTT
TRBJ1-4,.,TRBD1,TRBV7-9,CASSPRTGEDEKLFF,TGTGCCAGCAGCCCCCGGACAGGGGAGGATGAAAAACTGTTTTTT
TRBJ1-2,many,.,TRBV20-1,CSAPMNYGYTF,TGCAGTGCCCCTATGAACTATGGCTACACCTTC
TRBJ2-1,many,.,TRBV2,CASSHPNEQFF,TGTGCCAGCAGTCACCCTAATGAGCAGTTCTTC
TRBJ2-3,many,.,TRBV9,CASSQEGLATDTQYF,TGTGCCAGCAGCCAAGAGGGGCTGGCGACAGATACGCAGTATTTT
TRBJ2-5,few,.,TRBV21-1,CASKAQTQYF,TGTGCCAGCAAGGCGCAGACCCAGTACTTC
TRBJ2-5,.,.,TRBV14,CASSQVAGTKETQYF,TGTGCCAGCAGCCAAGTTGCGGGGACGAAAGAGACCCAGTACTTC
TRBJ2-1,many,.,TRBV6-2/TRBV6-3,CASSYPGTEQFF,TGTGCCAGCAGTTACCCTGGGACCGAGCAGTTCTTC